A selection of T cell receptor beta chains follows, all from one sample in a study of low-dose radiotherapy and immunotherapy resistance in tumors. TCRdb reprocessed the reads with MiXCR, giving one entry per CDR3 protein. Of tens of thousands of distinct CDR3 sequences in the sample, less than 30% are singletons; the top ten hold 10%. Sequenced here: PBMCs, sampled after low-dose radiotherapy plus immunotherapy. Source of these receptors: a male donor with prostate cancer. The CDR3 runs from the conserved cysteine through the conserved F or W. Each record gives: CDR3 protein, CDR3 DNA, V gene, D gene, J gene, clone size. The D gene is left open where the match is weak. Rows give clone size only sometimes, using once, few, many, or a class for an expanded clone.

CDR3: CASSPTGTPYEQYF
DNA: TGTGCCAGCAGTCCGACAGGGACCCCCTACGAGCAGTACTTC
V: TRBV6-8
D: TRBD1
J: TRBJ2-7
size: once

CDR3: CASSYPWTSSYEQYF
DNA: TGTGCCAGCAGTTATCCATGGACTAGCTCCTACGAGCAGTACTTC
V: TRBV28
D: TRBD2
J: TRBJ2-7
size: many

CDR3: CASSQGQGAREQYF
DNA: TGTGCCAGCAGCCAAGGACAGGGGGCGAGGGAGCAGTACTTC
V: TRBV3-1
D: TRBD1
J: TRBJ2-7
size: many

CDR3: CASSQENYNEQFF
DNA: TGCGCCAGCAGCCAAGAAAACTACAATGAGCAGTTCTTC
V: TRBV4-1
D: NA
J: TRBJ2-1
size: few

CDR3: CASSPGPEGYQPQHF
DNA: TGTGCCAGCAGCCCTGGACCGGAGGGGTACCAGCCCCAGCATTTT
V: TRBV5-5
D: NA
J: TRBJ1-5
size: many

CDR3: CASSQDLPGASMDTEAFF
DNA: TGCGCCAGCAGCCAAGATCTACCGGGGGCTAGTATGGACACTGAAGCTTTCTTT
V: TRBV4-1
D: NA
J: TRBJ1-1
size: many

CDR3: CASSLVGGLNEKLFF
DNA: TGTGCCAGCAGCTTAGTGGGCGGTCTTAATGAAAAACTGTTTTTT
V: TRBV7-9
D: NA
J: TRBJ1-4
size: many

CDR3: CASSQTSGRGSIYEQYF
DNA: TGTGCCAGCAGCCAGACTAGCGGGAGAGGAAGTATTTACGAGCAGTACTTC
V: TRBV28
D: TRBD2
J: TRBJ2-7
size: many

CDR3: CASSLALQRGHNEQFF
DNA: TGCGCCAGCAGCTTGGCCCTCCAGCGTGGCCACAATGAGCAGTTCTTC
V: TRBV5-1
D: NA
J: TRBJ2-1
size: many

CDR3: CASSPFMGRQGNEQFF
DNA: TGTGCCAGCTCACCTTTTATGGGCAGGCAAGGCAATGAGCAGTTCTTC
V: TRBV18
D: NA
J: TRBJ2-1
size: NA

CDR3: CASSLLAGNEQFF
DNA: TGCGCCAGCAGCCTACTAGCGGGAAATGAGCAGTTCTTC
V: TRBV5-1
D: TRBD2
J: TRBJ2-1
size: NA

CDR3: CASAGAGKGYNEQFF
DNA: TGTGCCAGCGCCGGGGCGGGAAAGGGTTACAATGAGCAGTTCTTC
V: TRBV28
D: NA
J: TRBJ2-1
size: many

CDR3: CASSLRGEQYF
DNA: TGTGCCAGCAGCTTAAGAGGCGAGCAGTACTTC
V: TRBV7-8
D: NA
J: TRBJ2-7
size: many

CDR3: CASSVGQGNTEAFF
DNA: TGTGCCAGCAGTGTGGGACAGGGGAACACTGAAGCTTTCTTT
V: TRBV6-1
D: TRBD1
J: TRBJ1-1
size: few

CDR3: CASGLGQGANSPLHF
DNA: TGTGCTAGTGGTTTGGGACAGGGGGCGAATTCACCCCTCCACTTT
V: TRBV12-5
D: TRBD1
J: TRBJ1-6
size: many

CDR3: CASSLARPSTDTQYF
DNA: TGCGCCAGCAGCTTGGCTCGGCCTAGCACAGATACGCAGTATTTT
V: TRBV5-1
D: NA
J: TRBJ2-3
size: many

CDR3: CASSPRAFSTDTQYF
DNA: TGTGCCAGCAGCCCCAGGGCGTTCAGCACAGATACGCAGTATTTT
V: TRBV7-8
D: NA
J: TRBJ2-3
size: many

CDR3: CASSDPSYGELFF
DNA: TGCGCCAGCAGTGATCCGAGCTACGGGGAGCTGTTTTTT
V: TRBV10-2
D: NA
J: TRBJ2-2
size: many

CDR3: CAKPQGASGNTIYF
DNA: TGTGCCAAACCACAGGGGGCATCTGGAAACACCATATATTTT
V: TRBV27
D: TRBD1
J: TRBJ1-3
size: many

CDR3: CSAPALGALGEQFF
DNA: TGCAGTGCCCCCGCACTGGGGGCTCTGGGTGAGCAGTTCTTC
V: TRBV20-1
D: NA
J: TRBJ2-1
size: many

CDR3: CASSTLGPAYEQYF
DNA: TGTGCCAGCAGTACCCTAGGACCGGCCTACGAGCAGTACTTC
V: TRBV28
D: NA
J: TRBJ2-7
size: many

CDR3: CSARAPGLGLNEQFF
DNA: TGCAGTGCTAGAGCCCCGGGACTAGGGTTGAATGAGCAGTTCTTC
V: TRBV20-1
D: TRBD2
J: TRBJ2-1
size: many

CDR3: CASSQGHNSAYGYTF
DNA: TGTGCCAGCAGCCAGGGGCATAACAGTGCCTATGGCTACACCTTC
V: TRBV7-6
D: NA
J: TRBJ1-2
size: many

CDR3: CASRPTAGGPDTQYF
DNA: TGTGCCAGCAGACCTACAGCGGGGGGGCCCGATACGCAGTATTTT
V: TRBV6-4
D: TRBD2
J: TRBJ2-3
size: many

CDR3: CASSLGRTYGYTF
DNA: TGTGCCAGCAGCCTGGGACGGACTTATGGCTACACCTTC
V: TRBV6-2/TRBV6-3
D: NA
J: TRBJ1-2
size: many

CDR3: CASNLSRGPGAGSTDTQYF
DNA: TGTGCCAGCAACTTGAGCAGGGGGCCGGGCGCGGGGAGCACAGATACGCAGTATTTT
V: TRBV12-3/TRBV12-4
D: TRBD1
J: TRBJ2-3
size: many

CDR3: CASRPAGLMNTEAFF
DNA: TGTGCCAGTCGACCTGCGGGCCTCATGAACACTGAAGCTTTCTTT
V: TRBV2
D: NA
J: TRBJ1-1
size: many

CDR3: CATSPGASDRNEQFF
DNA: TGTGCCACCAGTCCTGGGGCTAGCGATCGCAATGAGCAGTTCTTC
V: TRBV24-1
D: NA
J: TRBJ2-1
size: many

CDR3: CASSSASAGGNPYEQYF
DNA: TGTGCCAGCAGCTCCGCCTCTGCGGGAGGAAACCCCTACGAGCAGTACTTC
V: TRBV13
D: TRBD2
J: TRBJ2-7
size: many

CDR3: CASSLPGEGSSPLHF
DNA: TGTGCCAGCAGCTTACCCGGGGAGGGGTCCTCACCCCTCCACTTT
V: TRBV7-2
D: NA
J: TRBJ1-6
size: many

CDR3: CASSSRGGSYEQYF
DNA: TGTGCCAGTAGTAGTCGGGGGGGCTCCTACGAGCAGTACTTC
V: TRBV19
D: TRBD2
J: TRBJ2-7
size: many

CDR3: CAIKGGTSTDTQYF
DNA: TGTGCCATCAAAGGGGGGACAAGCACAGATACGCAGTATTTT
V: TRBV10-3
D: NA
J: TRBJ2-3
size: many

CDR3: CASSLTSGTGGSYF
DNA: TGCGCCAGCAGCTTGACTTCCGGGACAGGGGGCTCGTATTTT
V: TRBV5-1
D: TRBD1
J: TRBJ1-3
size: many

CDR3: CASSLTTGGGQETQYF
DNA: TGCGCCAGCAGCTTGACGACAGGGGGCGGGCAAGAGACCCAGTACTTC
V: TRBV5-1
D: TRBD1
J: TRBJ2-5
size: many

CDR3: CSVAQNRETEAFF
DNA: TGCAGCGTTGCGCAGAATCGGGAAACTGAAGCTTTCTTT
V: TRBV29-1
D: NA
J: TRBJ1-1
size: NA

CDR3: CASSLVAGAGEQYF
DNA: TGTGCCAGCAGCTTGGTAGCGGGAGCCGGCGAGCAGTACTTC
V: TRBV11-2
D: TRBD2
J: TRBJ2-7
size: NA

CDR3: CASSPSYRDTEAFF
DNA: TGTGCCAGCTCACCCTCTTACAGGGATACTGAAGCTTTCTTT
V: TRBV18
D: NA
J: TRBJ1-1
size: NA

CDR3: CASSRGQVSNQPQHF
DNA: TGTGCCAGCAGTAGAGGACAGGTGAGCAATCAGCCCCAGCATTTT
V: TRBV6-6
D: TRBD1
J: TRBJ1-5
size: many

CDR3: CASSQTGGHYEQYF
DNA: TGTGCCAGCTCTCAAACCGGGGGGCACTACGAGCAGTACTTC
V: TRBV6-1
D: NA
J: TRBJ2-7
size: many

CDR3: CASSLGTVSGANVLTF
DNA: TGTGCCAGCAGCTTAGGGACGGTGTCTGGGGCCAACGTCCTGACTTTC
V: TRBV7-9
D: NA
J: TRBJ2-6
size: many

CDR3: CASSQPGTENEKLFF
DNA: TGTGCCAGCAGCCAACCCGGGACAGAAAATGAAAAACTGTTTTTT
V: TRBV5-3
D: TRBD1
J: TRBJ1-4
size: NA

CDR3: CASSPPGLAGVGTQYF
DNA: TGTGCCAGCAGTCCCCCCGGACTAGCGGGAGTGGGGACCCAGTACTTC
V: TRBV6-2/TRBV6-3
D: TRBD2
J: TRBJ2-5
size: many

CDR3: CASRTSGGIETQYF
DNA: TGTGCCAGCAGGACTAGCGGGGGAATAGAGACCCAGTACTTC
V: TRBV2
D: TRBD2
J: TRBJ2-5
size: many

CDR3: CASSPTGIYEQYF
DNA: TGTGCCAGCAGCCCGACAGGGATCTACGAGCAGTACTTC
V: TRBV5-6
D: TRBD1
J: TRBJ2-7
size: few

CDR3: CASSEAGAGGQPQHF
DNA: TGTGCCAGCAGTGAGGCGGGGGCAGGGGGTCAGCCCCAGCATTTT
V: TRBV2
D: TRBD1
J: TRBJ1-5
size: many

CDR3: CAISSPGGAGGGETQYF
DNA: TGTGCCATCAGTTCCCCCGGTGGAGCGGGGGGCGGAGAGACCCAGTACTTC
V: TRBV10-3
D: TRBD2
J: TRBJ2-5
size: NA

CDR3: CSASAGSTEQFF
DNA: TGCAGTGCTAGCGCGGGGTCCACCGAGCAGTTCTTC
V: TRBV20-1
D: NA
J: TRBJ2-1
size: few

CDR3: CASSSRLSGGYNEQFF
DNA: TGCGCCAGCAGCTCCCGCTTATCGGGGGGCTACAATGAGCAGTTCTTC
V: TRBV5-1
D: TRBD2
J: TRBJ2-1
size: NA

CDR3: CAILRFSGELFF
DNA: TGTGCCATATTAAGGTTTTCCGGGGAGCTGTTTTTT
V: TRBV7-6
D: NA
J: TRBJ2-2
size: NA

CDR3: CASSLEWANTGELFF
DNA: TGCGCCAGCAGCTTGGAATGGGCGAACACCGGGGAGCTGTTTTTT
V: TRBV5-1
D: NA
J: TRBJ2-2
size: many

CDR3: CASSYFGRRDTGELFF
DNA: TGTGCCAGCAGTTACTTCGGCAGACGGGACACCGGGGAGCTGTTTTTT
V: TRBV6-6
D: NA
J: TRBJ2-2
size: many

CDR3: CASSRGQNYEQYF
DNA: TGCGCCAGCAGCCGAGGACAGAACTACGAGCAGTACTTC
V: TRBV5-1
D: NA
J: TRBJ2-7
size: many

CDR3: CSARDVRTPGGGEQFF
DNA: TGCAGTGCTAGAGATGTGAGGACTCCTGGTGGCGGGGAGCAGTTCTTC
V: TRBV20-1
D: NA
J: TRBJ2-1
size: many

CDR3: CSVQDTEAFF
DNA: TGCAGCGTCCAAGACACTGAAGCTTTCTTT
V: TRBV29-1
D: NA
J: TRBJ1-1
size: many

CDR3: CSASDPYSYEQYF
DNA: TGCAGTGCTAGTGATCCGTACTCCTACGAGCAGTACTTC
V: TRBV20-1
D: NA
J: TRBJ2-7
size: many